These 7 T cell receptor beta chains originate from one sample sequenced in a study of identifying expanded T cells in peripheral blood. Assay: immunoSEQ multiplex PCR; the TCRdb copy retains only in-frame clones and omits some. The sample holds about 78,000 clones, roughly 86% seen once. The sequencing sample was made of blood. The receptors originated from a person aged 18 to 75 in good health.

The V gene is TRBV29-1, the J gene TRBJ2-1; TRBD2 agrees at 12 bases. Germline CDR1 is SQVTM and CDR2 is ANQGSEA. The length of the CDR3 is 16 residues. V lost 1 base to trimming and J lost 8 bases; unmatched junction nucleotides: 9. As DNA, the CDR3 is TGCAGCGTTGAAGGAAGGCTAGCGGGAGGGCCCGATGAGCAGTTCTTC. Its translation is CSVEGRLAGGPDEQFF.

The V and J genes are TRBV7-6 and TRBJ2-7; the match to TRBD2 covers 10 bases. J gave up 3 bases and V 2 bases, and 4 bases lay outside the gene matches. Germline assignment: CDR1 SGHVS and CDR2 FNYEAQ. The CDR3 covers 15 residues. The chain's CDR3 is CASSLQLAGSYEQYF. In nucleotides, the CDR3 is TGTGCCAGCAGCTTACAACTAGCGGGAAGCTACGAGCAGTACTTC.

The V and J genes are TRBV27 and TRBJ1-4; 7 nucleotides line up with TRBD1. The CDR3 is 14 amino acids. V shed 6 bases, J shed 3 bases, and the junction held 4 bases outside the gene matches. Germline V lookup: CDR1 MNHEY, CDR2 SMNVEV (reference sequence). CDR3 sequence (DNA): TGTGCCAGCAGCTTCGGACAGGCTAATGAAAAACTGTTTTTT. Amino acid sequence: CASSFGQANEKLFF.

This clone was detected once. V is TRBV6-5 and J is TRBJ1-2, with a tentative D call TRBD1 (6 bases). CDR1 is MNHEY and CDR2 is SVGAGI in the germline V gene. This CDR3 region has 14 residues. V was trimmed by 2 bases and J by 1 base, leaving 8 bases between them. The CDR3 bases are TGTGCCAGCAGTTACGACAGGCTTAACTATGGCTACACCTTC. This encodes CASSYDRLNYGYTF.

The gene calls are TRBV15 and TRBJ2-7; 9 nucleotides match TRBD2. With V trimmed by 1 base and J by 1 base, 2 bases remained unmatched. The V gene's germline CDR1 is LNHNV and CDR2 YYDKDF (reference sequence). The CDR3 length is 15 residues. The CDR3 coding sequence is TGTGCCACCAGCAGAGGACTAGCGGATTCCTACGAGCAGTACTTC. Its protein product is CATSRGLADSYEQYF.

In the case of this clone: A junction end diverges from the germline sequence, so it may reflect a read error. This chain uses TRBV7-7 with TRBJ2-2; TRBD2 matches 7 bases. Germline V CDR1 and CDR2: SSHAT, FNYEAQ (reference sequence). The CDR3 loop spans 14 amino acids. The CDR3 coding sequence is TGTGCTAGCAGCTTAAAAGCGGGGCCCGGGGAGCTGTTTTTT. This encodes CASSLKAGPGELFF.

The chain joins TRBV7-2 to TRBJ1-2; no clear D. The CDR3 is 14 amino acids. CDR1 is SGHTA, CDR2 FQGNSA, per germline. Trimming took 4 bases from V and 2 from J, leaving 11 bases between them. In nucleotides, the CDR3 is TGTGCCAGCAGCTCCGTGACGGGAAACTATGGCTACACCTTC. Translation gives CASSSVTGNYGYTF. The complete variable domain, with remaining parts taken from reference TRBV7-2 and TRBJ1-2, reads GAGVSQSPSNKVTEKGKDVELRCDPISGHTALYWYRQSLGQGLEFLIYFQGNSAPDKSGLPSDRFSAERTGGSVSTLTIQRTQQEDSAVYLCASSSVTGNYGYTFGSGTRLTVV.